Given below is one TCR beta chain in context. It has no known antigen specificity. The input lacks base qualities; no much larger clone sits a single base away. V is pared back by 1 base and J by 5 bases, with 13 bases lying between the germline termini. CDR3 length: 14 amino acids, cysteine to phenylalanine. Only CDR3 DNA is held: 42 bases, read in frame from base 1. For CDR1 and CDR2, the germline V gene lists SGHRS and YFSETQ. Using the deep immunoSEQ assay, multiplex PCR amplified TCR CDR3 regions from genomic DNA. Extracted genomic DNA from each cell subset was spread evenly across all wells of several immunoSEQ 96-well plates, with each plate serving as a replicate. For unsorted PBMC, each replicate PCR was loaded with 250 to 300 ng genomic DNA, equivalent to 25,000 to 35,000 T cell genomes. Unsorted PBMC genomic DNA was sequenced across ten immunoSEQ deep assay plates. Purified libraries were quantified with a Qubit 3.0 fluorometer, sized on a Bioanalyzer 2100, and re-quantified with the KAPA Library Quantification kit. Every immunoSEQ 96-well plate was sequenced on a separate single-read 150-cycle Illumina NextSeq 550 flow cell. In the authors' own workflow: Because the immunoSEQ output included only junctional sequences and no quality scores, the filtering could not be the same as the filtering used for full-length reads. To assign V/J genes and CDR3, sequences were annotated using PyIR, a Python wrapper for IgBLAST v1.9, with IMGT germline references. Reads were filtered out if the reads had weak V/J assignments (E-value above 1e-6), no CDR3, stop codons, out-of-frame junctions, or ambiguous translated residues. V3J clonotypes were defined as sequences sharing an identical inferred V gene, J gene, and CDR3 amino acid sequence. Percentage overlap between repertoires was computed as shared unique clonotypes divided by the size of the smaller repertoire. Richness of each repertoire was evaluated using RTK rarefaction, the Chao1 estimator, and Recon v2.1 estimates of unobserved clonotypes. TCRdb's version of the immuneACCESS table is confined to in-frame rearrangements and falls short of the full clone set. An unresolved V gene accounts for under half of the shortfall where checked; the remainder is of unknown origin. That table is the source of V, J and clone size, and D and trimming were worked out from the DNA. The sample table contains roughly 500,000 clones; only one count was recorded for approximately 80% of them. The ten largest clones capture around 12% of the sample.

The data are from a study of shared clonotypes between healthy human individuals (dated by TCRdb to between 2020 and 2021). Describing the broader study: The cohort comprised two women and a few men aged 18 to 49 years. To increase sequencing depth and limit assay-specific biases, TCR repertoire library preparation and sequencing were carried out by different laboratories using diverse techniques. Per donor, leukapheresis produced somewhere between about 0.94 and 10 billion PBMCs. To estimate repertoire size and how much clonotypes are shared between individuals, the study performed deep sequencing of blood TCR repertoires from about five healthy adults. The paper as a whole reports these results and caveats: The small number of donors limited the genetic and exposure-history diversity represented. Based on pairwise subsampling, the degree of clonotype sharing among donors was expected to be affected by sequencing depth. Sampling was restricted to blood, and TCR repertoires in tissues likely differ from the TCR repertoires found in blood.

The donors were healthy, HIV-negative adults with no recently reported acute infections or vaccinations. Only Caucasian adults living in Nashville, Tennessee, USA were represented among the donors. In the unsorted samples, roughly 90 million PBMCs were counted, and genomic DNA was extracted using the QIAamp DNA Blood Mini kit. Blood was collected by leukapheresis, and PBMCs were isolated by Ficoll-Histopaque density gradient centrifugation and then cryopreserved in liquid nitrogen vapor phase. The receptor's source is a woman in her forties in good health. Some clones in this sample may be carry-over from other donors' samples. Sequenced material: PBMCs. The rearranged segments are TRBV5-1 and TRBJ2-7; no D gene can be assigned with confidence. The CDR3 amino acid sequence is: CASSLRVHPDEQYF. The DNA reads TGCGCCAGCAGCTTGAGGGTCCACCCAGACGAGCAGTACTTC. With the rest looked up from the reference TRBV5-1 and TRBJ2-7 genes rather than sequenced, the full variable domain is KAGVTQTPRYLIKTRGQQVTLSCSPISGHRSVSWYQQTPGQGLQFLFEYFSETQRNKGNFPGRFSGRQFSNSRSEMNVSTLELGDSALYLCASSLRVHPDEQYFGPGTRLTVT.